These 26 T cell receptor beta chains originate from one sample sequenced in a study of molecular identifiers for immune sequencing clone quantification. TCRdb reprocessed the PCR reads via MiXCR and lists one record per CDR3 protein. The repertoire holds more than 250,000 distinct CDR3 sequences, with 20% to 25% as singletons. Sequenced input: naive CD8+ T cells from blood, with Jurkat cell RNA spiked in. As to subset: FACS-sorted CD8+CD4-CCR7+CD45RA+ naive T cells. The receptors derive from a human donor in good health. Some libraries in this study had Jurkat cell RNA spiked in.

V and J are TRBV13 and TRBJ2-7, with a weak D call TRBD2 (5 bases). Trimming cost V 5 bases and J 6 bases, with 20 bases left between them. This CDR3 spans 15 amino acids. Germline CDR1 and CDR2: PRHDT and FYEKMQ (reference sequence). DNA of the CDR3: TGTGCCAGCAGCCCGGATCGAGGGTTCTTAGGCGAGCAGTACTTC. Protein sequence: CASSPDRGFLGEQYF.

This clonotype came up many times. The chain recombines TRBV20-1 with TRBJ2-1; no reliable D call. The V end lost 3 bases, the J end lost 8 bases, and 14 bases lay between the germline ends. The CDR3 length is 13 residues. CDR1 is DFQATT and CDR2 is SNEGSKA in the germline V gene (reference sequence). Written as DNA, the CDR3 is TGCAGTGCTAGGGAGTTAGGCGTTTATGAGCAGTTCTTC. This encodes CSARELGVYEQFF.

There are many counts of this clonotype. V usage is TRBV30 and J usage is TRBJ2-6, with 7 nucleotides matching TRBD1. Germline trimming cut 5 bases from V and 2 bases from J; bases unmatched to any gene: 3. The CDR3 is 14 amino acids. From germline, CDR1 is GTSNPN and CDR2 SVGIG (reference sequence). The CDR3 loop reads CAWGTGAGANVLTF. The CDR3 nucleotides read TGTGCCTGGGGCACAGGGGCTGGGGCCAACGTCCTGACTTTC.

This clonotype showed up many times. J is TRBJ2-1 and V is TRBV4-1; tentative D call: TRBD2 (6 bases). Germline V gene data show CDR1 as MGHRA and CDR2 as YSYEKL. V lost 4 bases, J lost 1 base, and 14 bases lay in between. The CDR3 runs 16 residues. CDR3 sequence reads: CASSPIWDSSYNEQFF. CDR3 coding DNA: TGCGCCAGCAGCCCCATCTGGGACTCGTCCTACAATGAGCAGTTCTTC.

The sample holds many counts of this clonotype. The chain is built from TRBV6-2 or TRBV6-3 and TRBJ1-5, with D unclear. Trimming took off 8 bases at V and 6 bases at J, with 14 bases between the two ends. This CDR3 spans 13 amino acids. The V gene's germline CDR1 is MNHEY and CDR2 SVGEGT. CDR3 residues: CASDQRSAQPQHF. The CDR3, as DNA: TGTGCCAGCGATCAGCGTTCGGCTCAGCCCCAGCATTTT.

This clonotype was observed many times. The CDR3 is CASSLAGQGIYYEQYF. CDR3 nucleotides: TGTGCCAGCAGCTTAGCGGGGCAGGGTATCTACTACGAGCAGTACTTC. The chain joins TRBV7-9 to TRBJ2-7; a possible D gene is TRBD1 (5 bases). The V gene lost 0 bases and the J gene lost 3 bases, with 15 bases spanning the gap. The CDR3 spans 16 residues. Germline lookup yields CDR1 SEHNR and CDR2 FQNEAQ (reference sequence).

As for this clonotype: A read error is possible here, since a much larger clone lies one base away. The chain couples TRBV7-9 to TRBJ2-4, with D perhaps TRBD1 or TRBD2 (5 bases each). In germline, CDR1 is SEHNR, CDR2 FQNEAQ (reference sequence). The CDR3 has 15 amino acids. The CDR3 spells CASSLVQGAKTIQYF. CDR3 nucleotide sequence: TGTGCCAGCAGCTTAGTTCAGGGAGCCAAAACCATTCAGTACTTC.

The table lists this clonotype with many counts. V is TRBV29-1 and J is TRBJ1-2; perhaps TRBD1 as D (5 bases). V gave up 0 bases and J gave up 7 bases, with 9 bases separating them. CDR1 is SQVTM, CDR2 ANQGSEA, per germline. The CDR3 length is 12 residues. The CDR3 bases are TGCAGCGTTGAAGAGGGGGACGTTGGCTACACCTTC. Translated, it gives CSVEEGDVGYTF.

The chain recombines TRBV2 with TRBJ1-5, with a tentative D call TRBD1 (5 bases). Trimming cost V 8 bases and J 5 bases, with 19 bases left between them. The CDR3 spans 15 residues. CDR1 is SNHLY and CDR2 is FYNNEI in the germline V gene. The CDR3 DNA reads TGTGCCAGCGAAGGTCGCAGGGTTAAGGATCAGCCCCAGCATTTT. It codes for CASEGRRVKDQPQHF.

Turning to this clonotype: A much larger clone lies a single base off, so this may be a read error. This sequence joins TRBV9 and TRBJ2-2, with TRBD2 matching over 14 bases. The germline gives CDR1 SGDLS, CDR2 YYNGEE. The CDR3 is 18 amino acids. V shed 0 bases, J shed 0 bases, and the junction held 1 base outside the gene matches. CDR3 sequence (DNA): TGTGCCAGCAGCGTAGGGACTAGCGGGAGGCCGAACACCGGGGAGCTGTTTTTT. It is translated as CASSVGTSGRPNTGELFF.

This clonotype was recorded many times. V and J are TRBV4-3 and TRBJ1-3; no definite D call. CDR1 is LGHNA, CDR2 YSLEER, per germline. The CDR3 has 15 amino acids. V dropped 1 base and J dropped 0 bases, with 7 bases sitting between them. CDR3 amino acids: CASSQGFSSGNTIYF. The CDR3 DNA sequence: TGCGCCAGCAGCCAAGGGTTTTCCTCTGGAAACACCATATATTTT.

This clonotype was detected a few times. The chain couples TRBV29-1 to TRBJ1-1, with a possible D match to TRBD1 (6 bases). The CDR3 totals 14 residues. Germline V gene data show CDR1 as SQVTM and CDR2 as ANQGSEA. Trimming removed 7 bases from V and 8 bases from J, with 23 bases in between. The CDR3 nucleotides read TGCAGCGGAGACAGGCAGGGGCCAGGGTCAGAAGCTTTCTTT. It translates to CSGDRQGPGSEAFF.

A word on this clonotype: A much bigger clone sits one base away, suggesting this may be a read error. The genes are TRBV11-2 and TRBJ2-7, with TRBD2 identical over 8 bases. CDR3 length equals 17 residues. Germline V gene sequence: CDR1 SGHAT, CDR2 FQNNGV. Germline trimming cut 1 base from V and 2 bases from J; bases unmatched to any gene: 10. The CDR3 sequence is CASSLGFIAGKTYEQYF. CDR3 DNA: TGTGCCAGCAGCTTAGGGTTCATAGCGGGAAAAACCTACGAGCAGTACTTC.

Concerning this clonotype itself: One end of the junction does not line up with germline, which may come from a read error. The genes are TRBV4-3 and TRBJ2-7; 7 bases match TRBD1. Germline V gene data show CDR1 as LGHNA and CDR2 as YSLEER. This CDR3 has 15 amino acids. The chain's CDR3 is CASGQGGRSPYEQYF. In DNA, the CDR3 is TGCGCCAGCGGCCAAGGGGGCCGGAGTCCCTACGAGCAGTACTTC.

This clonotype appeared a few times. The genes are TRBV14 and TRBJ1-6, with D uncertain. V lost 4 bases, J lost 0 bases, and 13 bases lay in between. Germline-derived CDR1 and CDR2 are SGHDN and FVKESK. The CDR3 is 17 residues long. The CDR3 loop is CASSPIRASSYNSPLHF. CDR3 sequence (DNA): TGTGCCAGCAGCCCTATCCGGGCGAGCTCCTATAATTCACCCCTCCACTTT.

The table lists this clonotype with many counts. The chain carries TRBV9 and TRBJ2-3; D ambiguous. The V end was cut by 0 bases, the J end by 3 bases, with 8 bases between. The CDR3 spans 14 residues. Germline V lookup: CDR1 SGDLS, CDR2 YYNGEE. The CDR3 region is CASSVGVGTDTQYF. The CDR3 nucleotides are TGTGCCAGCAGCGTAGGGGTCGGGACAGATACGCAGTATTTT.

Of note for this clonotype: It may be a read error: a sequence one base away is much more abundant. The rearrangement links TRBV7-2 to TRBJ2-3; 10 bases line up with TRBD2. The CDR3 contains 15 residues. The ends lost 8 bases at V and 5 bases at J; junction bases unmatched: 10. Germline CDR1 SGHTA, CDR2 FQGNSA. The chain's CDR3 is CASGLAGATGDTQYF. The CDR3 DNA follows: TGTGCCAGCGGCCTAGCGGGAGCCACGGGAGATACGCAGTATTTT.

This clonotype has a count of ten or more. The chain combines TRBV4-3 with TRBJ2-7; weak D call: TRBD2 (5 bases). CDR1 is LGHNA and CDR2 is YSLEER in the germline V gene. The V end lost 0 bases, the J end lost 3 bases, and 15 bases lay between the germline ends. The CDR3 is 16 residues long. CDR3 sequence reads: CASSQDRVFAGYEQYF. CDR3 coding DNA: TGCGCCAGCAGCCAAGATCGGGTCTTTGCGGGCTACGAGCAGTACTTC.

This clonotype was seen many times. V gene TRBV2 combines with J gene TRBJ2-5, with TRBD2 matching over 9 bases. The length of the CDR3 is 14 residues. J was trimmed by 2 bases and V by 6 bases; bases with no gene match: 4. CDR1 is SNHLY and CDR2 is FYNNEI in the germline V gene. The CDR3 loop reads CASSWTSEQETQYF. The CDR3 DNA reads as TGTGCCAGCAGCTGGACTAGCGAGCAAGAGACCCAGTACTTC.

This clonotype was found many times. The CDR3 DNA reads TGTGCCAGCAGCCCTCGTGCGATGGCAGATACGCAGTATTTT. Residues: CASSPRAMADTQYF. V gene TRBV7-6 combines with J gene TRBJ2-3; D is unclear. The length of the CDR3 is 14 residues. The V end was cut by 5 bases, the J end by 4 bases, with 13 bases between. Germline assignment: CDR1 SGHVS and CDR2 FNYEAQ.

At least ten counts were recorded for this clonotype. The rearrangement joins TRBV20-1 to TRBJ2-2; 9 bases align to TRBD2. This CDR3 spans 16 amino acids. Germline CDR1 reads DFQATT; CDR2 reads SNEGSKA (reference sequence). J lost 5 bases, V lost 3 bases, and 10 bases had no gene match. Here the CDR3 DNA reads TGCAGTGCTAGGTCCGAAAGACTAGCGGTGACCGGGGAGCTGTTTTTT. Residues: CSARSERLAVTGELFF.

The chain employs TRBV4-3 and TRBJ2-7; D may match TRBD1 or TRBD2 (5 bases each). Deletions cut 0 bases from V and 2 bases from J, with 11 bases between. Germline CDR1 and CDR2: LGHNA and YSLEER. CDR3 length: 15 amino acids. CDR3 amino acids: CASSQDSGTAYEQYF. CDR3 DNA: TGCGCCAGCAGCCAAGATTCGGGGACCGCCTACGAGCAGTACTTC.

This clonotype was found many times. The CDR3, as DNA: TGCGCCAGCAGCCAAGATTTCGGGCGGTACGAGCAGTACTTC. It encodes CASSQDFGRYEQYF. The rearrangement joins TRBV4-3 to TRBJ2-7, with D unclear. Germline lookup yields CDR1 LGHNA and CDR2 YSLEER. The CDR3 contains 14 residues. The germline V and J ends were trimmed by 0 bases and 4 bases, with 10 bases remaining between them.

This clonotype was counted ten times or more. V usage is TRBV12-3 or TRBV12-4 and J usage is TRBJ2-7, with 10 bases identical to TRBD2. The V and J ends lost 5 bases and 4 bases, in that order; junction bases with no gene match: 8. The CDR3 length is 15 residues. The CDR3 DNA sequence: TGTGCCAGCAGTCCGTCCGGTAGCGGGGGGTACGAGCAGTACTTC. It specifies CASSPSGSGGYEQYF.

In this sample, this clonotype turned up many times. The J gene is TRBJ1-1, the V gene TRBV6-2 or TRBV6-3, with no clear D. With 2 bases removed from V and 3 bases from J, the gap between germline ends came to 4 bases. Looked up from germline, CDR1 is MNHEY and CDR2 is SVGEGT. CDR3 size: 12 residues. Here the CDR3 reads CASSYPYTEAFF. DNA of the CDR3: TGTGCCAGCAGTTACCCATACACTGAAGCTTTCTTT.

Turning to this clonotype: The CDR3 carries no conserved terminal phenylalanine or tryptophan, so it likely arises from a read error. The DNA is omitted, as the CDR3 cannot be located on it reliably, and the CDR3 follows TCRdb's listing. The rearrangement links TRBV3-1 to TRBJ1-5; the table's D call of TRBD1 was not tested on the DNA. Germline V CDR1 and CDR2: LGHDT, YNNKEL (reference sequence). The CDR3 is 15 amino acids long, termini counted. The chain's CDR3 is CAPRPTGRGRQPPPL.